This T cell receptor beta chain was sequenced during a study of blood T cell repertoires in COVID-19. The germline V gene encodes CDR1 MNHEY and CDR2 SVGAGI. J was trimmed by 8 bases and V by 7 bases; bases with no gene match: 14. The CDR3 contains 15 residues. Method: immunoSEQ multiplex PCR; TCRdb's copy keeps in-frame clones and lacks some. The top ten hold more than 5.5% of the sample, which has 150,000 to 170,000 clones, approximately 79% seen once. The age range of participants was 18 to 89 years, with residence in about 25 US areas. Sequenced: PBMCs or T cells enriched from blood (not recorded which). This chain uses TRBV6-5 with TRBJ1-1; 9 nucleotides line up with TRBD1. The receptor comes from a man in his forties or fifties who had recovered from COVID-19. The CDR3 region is CASTLRDRAIPEAFF. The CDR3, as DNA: TGTGCCAGCACCCTGAGGGACAGGGCGATCCCCGAAGCTTTCTTT.